Sequencing of this T cell receptor (beta chain) was carried out in a study of blood T cells in healthy people across ages. This clonotype showed up just a few times. Germline V gene data show CDR1 as DFQATT and CDR2 as SNEGSKA (reference sequence). The CDR3 contains 13 residues. V dropped 5 bases and J dropped 5 bases, with 13 bases sitting between them. Healthy Caucasian individuals from Russia aged about 6 to 90 were enrolled as donors. It was with a sample-barcoded 5' primer and a J-beta primer mix that a second PCR of roughly 7 to 12 cycles was run. Using its own MiXCR run on the 5' RACE reads, TCRdb lists one record per CDR3 protein. Of 1.5 million to 2 million distinct CDR3 sequences in the sample, roughly 32% are singletons; the top ten hold 11%.

This TCR was recovered from a woman aged 30 to 39 in good health. The chain couples TRBV20-1 to TRBJ1-5; no clear D gene. The specimen was blood. The CDR3 nucleotides read TGCAGTGCTCAATCAGGAGGAGATCAGCCCCAGCATTTT. This translates into CSAQSGGDQPQHF.